This T cell receptor (beta chain) emerged from a study of T cells expressing NK-cell markers. Study overall: HCMV seropositivity marked most of the eight sequenced donors; one was seronegative.

The CDR3 extends over 11 amino acids. Germline CDR1 reads MNHEY; CDR2 reads SVGAGI. What made the TCR beta cDNA was 5'RACE template switching with UMIs. One entry per CDR3 protein, without DNA, is what TCRdb gives after re-calling the 5' RACE reads. The sample has 550,000 to 600,000 distinct CDR3 sequences. The source material was blood T cells: a sorted CD56 or NKG2C T cell subset, CD4+ or CD8+ T cells, or bulk PBMC T cells (not recorded which). The clonotype was recovered from a man between 18 and 29 years old in good health. The chain recombines TRBV6-5 with TRBJ1-2; the TRBD1 assignment by TCRdb is unverifiable without DNA. The CDR3 is CASGAGRGYTF.